A selection of T cell receptor beta chains follows, all from one sample in a study of blood T cell repertoires in COVID-19. TCRdb keeps only in-frame clones here, not all; method: immunoSEQ multiplex PCR. Among approximately 70,000 clones listed, about 90% were seen once. The sample consisted of peripheral blood. These receptor sequences come from a human donor in a cohort sampled during active COVID-19. CDR3s include the opening cysteine and the closing phenylalanine or tryptophan. A D gene is named only where the DNA matches it firmly. Part of the rows lack a size; the others show once, few, many or a class for expanded clones.

TRBJ2-5 | . | TRBV5-8 | . | CASRYGTPKETQYF | TGTGCCAGCAGGTACGGGACACCCAAAGAGACCCAGTACTTC
TRBJ2-1 | TRBD2 | TRBV19 | . | CASSTAAGMVGEQFF | TGTGCCAGTAGTACAGCAGCGGGAATGGTCGGTGAGCAGTTCTTC
TRBJ2-7 | TRBD1 | TRBV19 | . | CASSRTGGSPYEQYF | TGTGCCAGTAGTCGCACAGGGGGGAGTCCCTACGAGCAGTACTTC
TRBJ2-7 | TRBD2 | TRBV4-2 | . | CASSQEFLRASGGTYEQYF | TGTGCCAGCAGCCAAGAATTTCTTCGGGCTAGCGGAGGCACCTACGAGCAGTACTTC
TRBJ2-3 | . | TRBV4-1 | once | CASSQGAVGDTQYF | TGCGCCAGCAGCCAAGGAGCGGTTGGAGATACGCAGTATTTT
TRBJ1-5 | . | TRBV2 | . | CASSEKGGYVGNQPQHF | TGTGCCAGCAGTGAGAAGGGGGGGTATGTGGGCAATCAGCCCCAGCATTTT
TRBJ1-4 | TRBD1 | TRBV6-1 | . | CASSESYRTGGSLGFF | TGTGCCAGCAGTGAAAGTTATAGGACAGGCGGGTCACTGGGGTTTTTT
TRBJ2-3 | TRBD2 | TRBV5-1 | . | CASSLSGGPTTDTQYF | TGCGCCAGCAGCTTGAGCGGGGGGCCGACCACAGATACGCAGTATTTT
TRBJ2-7 | . | TRBV12-5 | . | CASGFGTDTQYF | TGTGCTAGTGGTTTCGGCACGGACACGCAGTACTTC
TRBJ1-5 | TRBD1 | TRBV7-9 | . | CASSLAKGTGNQPQHF | TGTGCCAGCAGCTTAGCCAAAGGGACAGGGAATCAGCCCCAGCATTTT
TRBJ1-1 | . | TRBV7-9 | . | CASSTHEYKAFF | TGTGCCAGCAGCACGCACGAATACAAAGCTTTCTTT
TRBJ1-2 | . | TRBV2 | many | CASRGEGYSYGYTF | TGTGCCAGCAGGGGGGAGGGATACAGCTATGGCTACACCTTC
TRBJ2-7 | . | TRBV27 | . | CASSLTAPYEQYF | TGTGCCAGCAGTTTGACAGCTCCTTACGAGCAGTACTTC
TRBJ2-3 | TRBD2 | TRBV11-2 | . | CASSLGLADTDTQYF | TGTGCCAGCAGCCTAGGACTAGCGGACACAGATACGCAGTATTTT
TRBJ1-1 | TRBD1 | TRBV9 | . | CASSAGQGVNTEAFF | TGTGCCAGCAGCGCGGGACAGGGTGTGAACACTGAAGCTTTCTTT
TRBJ1-1 | . | TRBV6-2/TRBV6-3 | . | CASSLLRGGAFF | TGTGCCAGCAGTCTTCTCCGGGGAGGGGCTTTCTTT
TRBJ2-4 | TRBD2 | TRBV7-2 | . | CASSLGPSGIDRAKNIQYF | TGTGCCAGCAGCTTAGGCCCTAGCGGGATAGACCGAGCCAAAAACATTCAGTACTTC
TRBJ1-1 | . | TRBV2 | few | CASTAGRQRGTEAFF | TGTGCCAGCACCGCGGGTCGGCAGCGTGGTACTGAAGCTTTCTTT
TRBJ1-1 | TRBD1 | TRBV6-5 | . | CASSRTGGSTEAFF | TGTGCCAGCAGCCGTACAGGGGGTTCCACTGAAGCTTTCTTT
TRBJ2-1 | . | TRBV29-1 | . | CSVVWGLGGNEQFF | TGCAGCGTTGTATGGGGACTCGGGGGAAATGAGCAGTTCTTC
TRBJ2-7 | . | TRBV9 | . | CASSVGGLSRDEQYF | TGTGCCAGCAGCGTAGGTGGCCTATCCAGGGACGAGCAGTACTTC
TRBJ2-5 | TRBD2 | TRBV4-1 | . | CASSHVGGQETQYF | TGCGCCAGCAGCCATGTCGGGGGGCAAGAGACCCAGTACTTC
TRBJ2-1 | TRBD1 | TRBV4-1 | . | CASSQAGTEIYNEQFF | TGCGCCAGCAGCCAGGCCGGGACAGAAATCTACAATGAGCAGTTCTTC
TRBJ1-2 | . | TRBV5-4 | once | CASSQGQGNYGYTF | TGTGCCAGCAGCCAGGGACAAGGAAACTATGGCTACACCTTC
TRBJ2-5 | TRBD1 | TRBV9 | . | CASSRGQVEETQYF | TGTGCCAGCAGCAGAGGACAGGTCGAAGAGACCCAGTACTTC
TRBJ1-6 | . | TRBV6-6 | . | CASSYADNSPLHF | TGTGCCAGCAGTTATGCGGATAATTCACCCCTCCACTTT
TRBJ2-7 | . | TRBV5-6 | . | CASSLVPGVGEQYF | TGTGCCAGCAGCTTGGTGCCAGGGGTGGGCGAGCAGTACTTC
TRBJ1-6 | . | TRBV9 | . | CASSVATVNSPLHF | TGTGCCAGCAGCGTAGCTACAGTAAATTCACCCCTCCACTTT
TRBJ2-5 | TRBD2 | TRBV4-1 | . | CASSPLPATSGGQETQYF | TGCGCCAGCAGCCCTCTCCCCGCCACTAGCGGGGGACAAGAGACCCAGTACTTC
TRBJ2-7 | . | TRBV5-1 | once | CASSLAPPEQGYEQYF | TGCGCCAGCAGCTTGGCCCCCCCGGAACAGGGATACGAGCAGTACTTC
TRBJ2-7 | TRBD1 | TRBV7-6 | . | CASSLGQGAYEQYF | TGTGCCAGCAGCTTAGGACAGGGCGCCTACGAGCAGTACTTC
TRBJ2-3 | TRBD2 | TRBV7-9 | . | CASSTSAFPSTDTQYF | TGTGCCAGCAGCACTAGCGCTTTTCCTAGCACAGATACGCAGTATTTT
TRBJ1-2 | TRBD1 | TRBV7-9 | . | CASSLHGGQNYGYTF | TGTGCCAGCAGCCTCCACGGGGGACAGAACTATGGCTACACCTTC
TRBJ2-7 | . | TRBV7-2 | . | CASSLALLEQYF | TGTGCCAGCAGCTTAGCCCTGTTGGAGCAGTACTTC
TRBJ1-3 | . | TRBV3-1/TRBV3-2 | . | CASSLGEVNSGNTIYF | TGTGCCAGCAGCCTAGGGGAGGTGAACTCTGGAAACACCATATATTTT
TRBJ1-3 | . | TRBV30 | . | CAWSLTISGNTIYF | TGTGCCTGGAGTTTGACTATCTCTGGAAACACCATATATTTT
TRBJ1-4 | . | TRBV7-2 | . | CASSFRGTNEKLFF | TGTGCCAGCAGCTTTCGAGGGACAAATGAAAAACTGTTTTTT
TRBJ2-7 | . | TRBV6-2/TRBV6-3 | . | CASSYRGYEQYF | TGTGCCAGCAGTTACCGGGGTTACGAGCAGTACTTC
TRBJ1-2 | . | TRBV27 | . | CASSLSSRNYGYTF | TGTGCCAGCAGTTTATCTAGTCGAAACTATGGCTACACCTTC
TRBJ1-1 | . | TRBV5-4 | . | CASSLGQHTEAFF | TGTGCCAGCAGCTTGGGACAGCACACTGAAGCTTTCTTT
TRBJ1-1 | . | TRBV7-2 | . | CASSLPNRGHVNTEAFF | TGTGCCAGCAGCTTGCCAAATAGGGGCCACGTTAACACTGAAGCTTTCTTT
TRBJ1-4 | . | TRBV28 | . | CASKGNEKLFF | TGTGCCAGCAAGGGGAATGAAAAACTGTTTTTT